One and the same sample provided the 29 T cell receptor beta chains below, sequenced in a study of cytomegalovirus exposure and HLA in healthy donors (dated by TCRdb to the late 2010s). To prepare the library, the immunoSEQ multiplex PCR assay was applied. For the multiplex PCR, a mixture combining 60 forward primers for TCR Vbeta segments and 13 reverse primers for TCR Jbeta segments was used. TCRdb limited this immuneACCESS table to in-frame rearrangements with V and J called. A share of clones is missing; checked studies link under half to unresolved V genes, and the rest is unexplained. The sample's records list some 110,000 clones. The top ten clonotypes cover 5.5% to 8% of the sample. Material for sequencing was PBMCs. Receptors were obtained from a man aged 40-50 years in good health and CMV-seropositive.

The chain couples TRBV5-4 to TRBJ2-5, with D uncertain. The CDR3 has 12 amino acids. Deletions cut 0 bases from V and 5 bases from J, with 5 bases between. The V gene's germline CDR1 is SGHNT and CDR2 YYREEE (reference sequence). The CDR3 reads CASSLESETQYF. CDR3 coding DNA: TGTGCCAGCAGCTTGGAATCTGAGACCCAGTACTTC.

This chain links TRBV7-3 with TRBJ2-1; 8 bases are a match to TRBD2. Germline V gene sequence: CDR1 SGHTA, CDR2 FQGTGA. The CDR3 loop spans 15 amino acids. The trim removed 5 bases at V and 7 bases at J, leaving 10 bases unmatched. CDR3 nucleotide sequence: TGTGCCAGCAGCCGGACCCCCGGGAGGGGGAATGAGCAGTTCTTC. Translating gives CASSRTPGRGNEQFF. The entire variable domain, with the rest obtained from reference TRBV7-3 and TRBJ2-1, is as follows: GAGVSQTPSNKVTEKGKYVELRCDPISGHTALYWYRQSLGQGPEFLIYFQGTGAADDSGLPNDRFFAVRPEGSVSTLKIQRTERGDSAVYLCASSRTPGRGNEQFFGPGTRLTVL.

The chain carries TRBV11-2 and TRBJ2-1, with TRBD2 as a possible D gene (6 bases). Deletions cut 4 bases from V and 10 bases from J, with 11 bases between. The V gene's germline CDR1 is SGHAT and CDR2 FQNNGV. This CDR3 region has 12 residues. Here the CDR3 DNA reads TGTGCCAGCAGCTGGGGAGGACCCGAGCAGTTCTTC. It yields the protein CASSWGGPEQFF.

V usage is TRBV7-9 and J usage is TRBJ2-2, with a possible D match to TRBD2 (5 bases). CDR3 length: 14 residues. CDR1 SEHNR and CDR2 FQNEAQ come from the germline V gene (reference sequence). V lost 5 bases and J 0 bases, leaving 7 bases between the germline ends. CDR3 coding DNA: TGTGCCAGCAGCCCGGACTCGAACACCGGGGAGCTGTTTTTT. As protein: CASSPDSNTGELFF. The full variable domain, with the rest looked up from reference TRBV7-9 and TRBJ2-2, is DTGVSQNPRHKITKRGQNVTFRCDPISEHNRLYWYRQTLGQGPEFLTYFQNEAQLEKSRLLSDRFSAERPKGSFSTLEIQRTEQGDSAMYLCASSPDSNTGELFFGEGSRLTVL.

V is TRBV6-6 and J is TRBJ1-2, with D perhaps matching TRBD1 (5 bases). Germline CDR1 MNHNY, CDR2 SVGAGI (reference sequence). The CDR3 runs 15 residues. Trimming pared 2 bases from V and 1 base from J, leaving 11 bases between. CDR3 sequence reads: CASSYPRELNYGYTF. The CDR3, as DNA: TGTGCCAGCAGTTACCCCAGGGAACTTAACTATGGCTACACCTTC.

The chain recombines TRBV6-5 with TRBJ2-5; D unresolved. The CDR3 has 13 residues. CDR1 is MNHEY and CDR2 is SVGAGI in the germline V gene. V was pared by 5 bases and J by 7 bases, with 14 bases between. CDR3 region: CASSAADKGTQYF. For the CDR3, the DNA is TGTGCCAGCAGTGCGGCGGATAAAGGGACCCAGTACTTC.

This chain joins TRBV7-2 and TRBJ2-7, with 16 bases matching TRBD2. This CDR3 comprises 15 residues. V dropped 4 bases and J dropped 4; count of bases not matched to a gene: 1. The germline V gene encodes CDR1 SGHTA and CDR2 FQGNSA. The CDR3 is CASSSGLAGGYEQYF. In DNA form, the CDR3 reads TGTGCCAGCAGCTCGGGACTAGCGGGAGGGTACGAGCAGTACTTC.

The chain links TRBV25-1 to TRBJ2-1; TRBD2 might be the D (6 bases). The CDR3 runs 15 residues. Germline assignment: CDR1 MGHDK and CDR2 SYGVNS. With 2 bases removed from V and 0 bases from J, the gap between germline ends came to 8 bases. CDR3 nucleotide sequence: TGTGCCAGCAGTGAACGGAGGGCCTCCTACAATGAGCAGTTCTTC. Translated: CASSERRASYNEQFF.

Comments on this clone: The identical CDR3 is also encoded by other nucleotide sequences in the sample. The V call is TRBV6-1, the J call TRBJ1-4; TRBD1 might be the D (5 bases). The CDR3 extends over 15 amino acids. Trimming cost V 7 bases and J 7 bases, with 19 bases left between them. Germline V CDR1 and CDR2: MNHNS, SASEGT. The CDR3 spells CASMGGGSGREKLFF. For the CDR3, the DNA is TGTGCCAGCATGGGAGGTGGGTCGGGGCGTGAAAAACTGTTTTTT.

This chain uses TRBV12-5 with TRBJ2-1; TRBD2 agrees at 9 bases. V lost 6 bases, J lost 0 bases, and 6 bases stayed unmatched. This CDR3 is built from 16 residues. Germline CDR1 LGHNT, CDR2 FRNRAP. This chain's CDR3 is CASGLRLADSYNEQFF. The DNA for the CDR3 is TGTGCTAGTGGCCTTAGACTAGCGGACTCCTACAATGAGCAGTTCTTC.

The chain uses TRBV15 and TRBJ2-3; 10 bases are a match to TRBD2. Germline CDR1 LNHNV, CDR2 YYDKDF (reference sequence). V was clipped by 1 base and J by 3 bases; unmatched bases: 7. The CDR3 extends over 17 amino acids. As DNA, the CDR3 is TGTGCCACCAGCAGAGGAGGGGCTAGCGGGAGAACAGATACGCAGTATTTT. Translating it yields CATSRGGASGRTDTQYF.

The CDR3 coding sequence is TGTGCCAGCAGCCGTGCTGGACAGATCACTGAAGCTTTCTTT. Amino acid sequence: CASSRAGQITEAFF. V is TRBV14 and J is TRBJ1-1; maybe TRBD1 (6 bases). V gave up 4 bases and J gave up 4 bases, with 13 bases separating them. This CDR3 region has 14 residues. In germline, CDR1 is SGHDN, CDR2 FVKESK.

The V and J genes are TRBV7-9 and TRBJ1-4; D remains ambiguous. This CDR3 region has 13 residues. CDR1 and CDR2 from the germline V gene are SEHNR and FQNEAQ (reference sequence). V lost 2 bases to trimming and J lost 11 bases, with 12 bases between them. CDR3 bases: TGTGCCAGCAGCTTAATTTTTGGGGAGAAACTGTTTTTT. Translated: CASSLIFGEKLFF.

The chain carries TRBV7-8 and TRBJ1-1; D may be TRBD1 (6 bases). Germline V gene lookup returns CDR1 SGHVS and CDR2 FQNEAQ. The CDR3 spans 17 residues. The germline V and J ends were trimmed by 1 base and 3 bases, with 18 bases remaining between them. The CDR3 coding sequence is TGTGCCAGCAGCTTAGTTAGAGGGGGAGAGAAGGACACTGAAGCTTTCTTT. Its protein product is CASSLVRGGEKDTEAFF.

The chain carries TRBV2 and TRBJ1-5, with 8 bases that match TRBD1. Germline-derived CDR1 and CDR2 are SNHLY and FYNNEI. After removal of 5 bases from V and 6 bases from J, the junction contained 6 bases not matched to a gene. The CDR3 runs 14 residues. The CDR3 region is CASSWTGWGQPQHF. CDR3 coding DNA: TGTGCCAGCAGTTGGACAGGGTGGGGTCAGCCCCAGCATTTT.

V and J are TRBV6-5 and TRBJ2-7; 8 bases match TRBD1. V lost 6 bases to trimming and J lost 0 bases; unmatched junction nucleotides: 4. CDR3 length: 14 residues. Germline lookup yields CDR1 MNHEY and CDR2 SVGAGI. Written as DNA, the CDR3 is TGTGCCAGCAGCAAGACAGGGGACTCCTACGAGCAGTACTTC. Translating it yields CASSKTGDSYEQYF.

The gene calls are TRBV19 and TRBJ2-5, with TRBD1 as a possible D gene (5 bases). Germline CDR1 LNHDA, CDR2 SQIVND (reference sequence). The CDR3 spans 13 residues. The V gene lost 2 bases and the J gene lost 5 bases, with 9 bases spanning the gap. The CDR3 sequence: CASSIFWGETQYF. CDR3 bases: TGTGCCAGTAGTATATTCTGGGGCGAGACCCAGTACTTC.

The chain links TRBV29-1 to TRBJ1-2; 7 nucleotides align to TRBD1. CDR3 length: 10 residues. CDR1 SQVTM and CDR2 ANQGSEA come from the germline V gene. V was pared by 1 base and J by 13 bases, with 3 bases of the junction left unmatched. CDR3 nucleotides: TGCAGCGTTGAAGGCAGGGGGTCCACCTTC. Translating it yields CSVEGRGSTF.

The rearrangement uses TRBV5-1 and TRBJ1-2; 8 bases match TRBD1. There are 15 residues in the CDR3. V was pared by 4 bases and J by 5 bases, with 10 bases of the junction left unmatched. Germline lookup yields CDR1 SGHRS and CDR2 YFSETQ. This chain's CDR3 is CASSRNTGGGYGYTF. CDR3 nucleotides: TGCGCCAGCAGCCGTAATACAGGGGGGGGTTATGGCTACACCTTC.

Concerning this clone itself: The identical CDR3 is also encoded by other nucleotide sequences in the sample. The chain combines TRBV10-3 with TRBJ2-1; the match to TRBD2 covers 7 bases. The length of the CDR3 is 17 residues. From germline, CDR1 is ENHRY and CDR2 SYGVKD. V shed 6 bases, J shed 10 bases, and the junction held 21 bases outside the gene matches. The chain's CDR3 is CAIRAEGREKSWNEQFF. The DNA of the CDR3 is TGTGCCATCAGGGCGGAGGGGCGGGAGAAAAGTTGGAACGAGCAGTTCTTC.

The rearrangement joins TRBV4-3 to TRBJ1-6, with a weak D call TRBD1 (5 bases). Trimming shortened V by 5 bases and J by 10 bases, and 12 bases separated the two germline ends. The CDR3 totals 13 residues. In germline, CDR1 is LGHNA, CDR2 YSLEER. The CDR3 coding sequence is TGCGCCAGCAGCACAGCAGGGTCCTCACCCCTCCACTTT. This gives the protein CASSTAGSSPLHF.

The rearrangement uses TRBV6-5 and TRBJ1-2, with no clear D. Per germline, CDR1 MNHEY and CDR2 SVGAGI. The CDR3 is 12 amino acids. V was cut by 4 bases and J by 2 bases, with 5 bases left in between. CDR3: CASSSSNYGYTF. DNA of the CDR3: TGTGCCAGCAGTTCATCCAACTATGGCTACACCTTC.

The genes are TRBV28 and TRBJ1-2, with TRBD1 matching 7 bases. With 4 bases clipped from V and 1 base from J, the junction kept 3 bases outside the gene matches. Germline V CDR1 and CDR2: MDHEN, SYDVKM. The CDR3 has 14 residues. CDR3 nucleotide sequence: TGTGCCAGCAGTTCGACAGGGCTTAACTATGGCTACACCTTC. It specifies CASSSTGLNYGYTF.

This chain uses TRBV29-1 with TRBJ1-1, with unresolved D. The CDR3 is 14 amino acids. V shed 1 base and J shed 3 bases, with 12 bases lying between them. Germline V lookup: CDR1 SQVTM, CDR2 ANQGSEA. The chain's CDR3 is CSVEGERGDTEAFF. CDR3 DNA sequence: TGCAGCGTTGAAGGCGAGCGGGGAGACACTGAAGCTTTCTTT.

The CDR3 region is CASSRSQGASVFGEQYF. The CDR3 DNA reads as TGTGCCAGTAGTAGGAGTCAGGGGGCCTCCGTTTTCGGCGAGCAGTACTTC. This chain connects TRBV19 to TRBJ2-7, with 8 bases matching TRBD1. The V and J ends lost 4 bases and 6 bases, in that order; junction bases with no gene match: 17. The CDR3 length is 17 residues. Germline V gives CDR1 LNHDA, CDR2 SQIVND (reference sequence).

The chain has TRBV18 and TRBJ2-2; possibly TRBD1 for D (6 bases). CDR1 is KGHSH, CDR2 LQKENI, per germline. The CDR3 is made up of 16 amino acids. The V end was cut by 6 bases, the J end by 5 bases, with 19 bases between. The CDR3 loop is CASSPPGPRGTGELFF. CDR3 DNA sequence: TGTGCCAGCTCTCCCCCGGGGCCGAGGGGGACCGGGGAGCTGTTTTTT.

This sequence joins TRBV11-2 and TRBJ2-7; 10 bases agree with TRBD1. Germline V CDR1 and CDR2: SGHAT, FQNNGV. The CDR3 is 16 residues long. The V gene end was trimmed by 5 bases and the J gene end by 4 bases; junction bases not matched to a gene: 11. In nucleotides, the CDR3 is TGTGCCAGCAGCAACCCGACAGGGGGCGAACTTTACGAGCAGTACTTC. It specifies CASSNPTGGELYEQYF.

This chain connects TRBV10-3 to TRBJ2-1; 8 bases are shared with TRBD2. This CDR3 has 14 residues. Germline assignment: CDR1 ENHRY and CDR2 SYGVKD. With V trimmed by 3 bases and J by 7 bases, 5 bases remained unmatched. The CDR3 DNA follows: TGTGCCATCAGTGATGTAGCGGGATGGAATGAGCAGTTCTTC. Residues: CAISDVAGWNEQFF.

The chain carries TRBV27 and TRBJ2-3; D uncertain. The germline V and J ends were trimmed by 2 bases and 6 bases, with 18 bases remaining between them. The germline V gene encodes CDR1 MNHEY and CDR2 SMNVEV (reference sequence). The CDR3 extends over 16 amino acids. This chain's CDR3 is CASSLRVTSTWDTQYF. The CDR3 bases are TGTGCCAGCAGTTTACGGGTTACCAGTACGTGGGATACGCAGTATTTT.